The sequence of this T cell receptor beta chain was determined in a study of CD8 T cells in Susac syndrome. The authors reverse transcribed roughly 0.5 to 1 ug RNA with random hexamers. The authors amplified TCR beta CDR3 across 54 Vbeta and 13 Jbeta using immunoSEQ multiplex PCR. MiXCR, run by TCRdb on the immunoSEQ multiplex PCR reads, gives a single entry per CDR3 protein. This sample has 100,000 to 150,000 distinct CDR3 sequences, with around 94% found just once. In germline, CDR1 is SEHNR, CDR2 FQNEAQ (reference sequence). CDR3 length: 15 residues. The V segment lost 6 bases and the J segment 7 bases; nucleotides outside the gene matches: 10. CD8+ and CD4+ T cells circulating in blood were sequenced for TCR beta.

The sequence came from a human donor with Susac syndrome. Sample: CD8+ T cells from PBMCs. The chain employs TRBV7-9 and TRBJ2-1; 9 bases fit TRBD1. CDR3 sequence reads: CASSLGTGLLNEQFF. In DNA form, the CDR3 reads TGTGCCAGCAGTTTGGGGACAGGGTTATTGAATGAGCAGTTCTTC.